This entry lists 18 T cell receptor beta chains sequenced from one sample in a study of cytomegalovirus exposure and HLA in healthy donors. Sequenced by immunoSEQ multiplex PCR; TCRdb stores in-frame clones only, minus some. This table holds 250,000 to 350,000 clones, 70% to 90% found once. What was sequenced was PBMCs. The origin of the receptors is a woman aged 18-30 years in good health and CMV-seronegative.

A remark on this clone: The DNA is omitted, as the CDR3 cannot be located on it reliably, and the CDR3 follows TCRdb's listing. The chain links TRBV28 to TRBJ2-7; the DNA was not used to check the table's D call, TRBD2. Including both end residues, the CDR3 is 15 amino acids long. CDR1 and CDR2 (germline): MDHEN, SYDVKM. Here the CDR3 reads CASSLGTGAGYEQYF.

This chain joins TRBV19 and TRBJ2-2; D unresolved. This CDR3 spans 14 amino acids. V lost 7 bases to trimming and J lost 4 bases, with 13 bases between them. The V gene's germline CDR1 is LNHDA and CDR2 SQIVND (reference sequence). The CDR3 loop reads CASIMRPFTGELFF. The CDR3 region has the DNA TGTGCCAGTATAATGCGTCCGTTCACCGGGGAGCTGTTTTTT.

The chain joins TRBV6-4 to TRBJ2-2, with a possible D match to TRBD2 (6 bases). The CDR3 totals 14 residues. V was clipped by 4 bases and J by 2 bases, with 8 bases between them. Looked up from germline, CDR1 is MRHNA and CDR2 is SNTAGT. CDR3 loop: CASSAAGNTGELFF. DNA of the CDR3: TGTGCCAGCAGTGCGGCGGGAAACACCGGGGAGCTGTTTTTT.

This chain links TRBV9 with TRBJ1-1; no firm D call. CDR3 length equals 17 residues. Trimming took off 0 bases at V and 5 bases at J, with 20 bases between the two ends. Germline values: CDR1 SGDLS, CDR2 YYNGEE. The chain's CDR3 is CASSVVVSAPGGTEAFF. DNA for the CDR3: TGTGCCAGCAGCGTAGTTGTCAGTGCCCCCGGAGGGACTGAAGCTTTCTTT. Variable domain in full (rest from reference TRBV9 and TRBJ1-1): DSGVTQTPKHLITATGQRVTLRCSPRSGDLSVYWYQQSLDQGLQFLIQYYNGEERAKGNILERFSAQQFPDLHSELNLSSLELGDSALYFCASSVVVSAPGGTEAFFGQGTRLTVV.

This clone appeared a single time. The chain joins TRBV7-3 to TRBJ1-4; 9 bases line up with TRBD1. Per the germline V gene, CDR1 is SGHTA and CDR2 is FQGTGA. CDR3 length: 15 residues. The ends lost 6 bases at V and 7 bases at J; junction bases unmatched: 9. The CDR3 reads CASRLQGALGEKLFF. DNA of the CDR3: TGTGCCAGCAGGCTACAGGGGGCGCTTGGTGAAAAACTGTTTTTT.

This clone was observed once. The chain carries TRBV11-1 and TRBJ2-2; D is unclear. Trimming removed 3 bases at V and 6 bases at J, with 5 bases between. From germline, CDR1 is SGHAT and CDR2 FQDESV (reference sequence). The CDR3 runs 12 residues. For the CDR3, the DNA is TGTGCCAGCAGCTTTGAGTCCGGGGAGCTGTTTTTT. Translation gives CASSFESGELFF.

The V gene is TRBV14, the J gene TRBJ1-2; D is perhaps TRBD1 (6 bases). V gave up 1 base and J gave up 7 bases, with 13 bases separating them. The CDR3 contains 14 residues. Germline loops: CDR1 SGHDN, CDR2 FVKESK. CDR3: CASSQATGSVGYTF. In DNA, the CDR3 is TGTGCCAGCAGCCAAGCTACAGGGTCTGTTGGCTACACCTTC.

The J gene is TRBJ2-7, the V gene TRBV27; tentatively, D is TRBD2 (5 bases). V lost 8 bases and J lost 0, with 29 bases in between. Per the germline V gene, CDR1 is MNHEY and CDR2 is SMNVEV (reference sequence). The CDR3 is made up of 19 amino acids. DNA of the CDR3: TGTGCCAGCCAAGTTAGGGCCCCTACGGGCGGGCTAAGCTCCTACGAGCAGTACTTC. Protein sequence: CASQVRAPTGGLSSYEQYF.

The chain is built from TRBV5-1 and TRBJ2-1; tentative D call: TRBD2 (5 bases). Germline CDR1 and CDR2: SGHRS and YFSETQ. Trimming took 0 bases from V and 11 from J, leaving 12 bases between them. The CDR3 contains 13 residues. CDR3 residues: CASSLEREGKQFF. CDR3 nucleotide sequence: TGCGCCAGCAGCTTGGAACGGGAAGGCAAGCAGTTCTTC.

The CDR3 DNA reads TGTGCCAGCAGTTATGGAGGTCTCTACAATGAGCAGTTCTTC. Protein: CASSYGGLYNEQFF. The gene calls are TRBV6-5 and TRBJ2-1; possible D gene TRBD2, 5 bases. The germline V gene encodes CDR1 MNHEY and CDR2 SVGAGI. The V end was cut by 3 bases, the J end by 3 bases, with 9 bases between. The CDR3 covers 14 residues.

The chain joins TRBV4-3 to TRBJ1-3; no firm D call. The length of the CDR3 is 17 residues. V was trimmed by 0 bases and J by 0 bases, leaving 12 bases between them. The V gene's germline CDR1 is LGHNA and CDR2 YSLEER. The CDR3 DNA reads as TGCGCCAGCAGCCAAGATCCGGGAGGGAGCTCTGGAAACACCATATATTTT. It translates to CASSQDPGGSSGNTIYF.

V and J are TRBV2 and TRBJ2-1; maybe TRBD1 (6 bases). The length of the CDR3 is 15 residues. Germline V gene sequence: CDR1 SNHLY, CDR2 FYNNEI. V was clipped by 2 bases and J by 7 bases, with 15 bases between them. The CDR3 DNA reads as TGTGCCAGCAGTGAATGGCAGGGGATGGGGAATGAGCAGTTCTTC. As protein: CASSEWQGMGNEQFF.

This clone was observed a few times. CDR3 region: CASSQQSGTGGYEQYF. The CDR3, as DNA: TGTGCCAGCAGCCAACAGAGCGGGACAGGGGGTTACGAGCAGTACTTC. The genes are TRBV4-2 and TRBJ2-7, with TRBD1 matching 11 bases. The CDR3 is 16 amino acids. Germline trimming cut 2 bases from V and 4 bases from J; bases unmatched to any gene: 7. Germline loops: CDR1 LGHNA, CDR2 YNFKEQ.

The chain uses TRBV6-1 and TRBJ2-4; 9 nucleotides match TRBD1. The CDR3 length is 16 residues. The V segment lost 0 bases and the J segment 7 bases; nucleotides outside the gene matches: 7. The germline V gene encodes CDR1 MNHNS and CDR2 SASEGT. This CDR3 reads CASSEALTGGANIQYF. CDR3 DNA sequence: TGTGCCAGCAGTGAAGCCCTGACAGGGGGGGCGAACATTCAGTACTTC.

The chain links TRBV5-6 to TRBJ2-1; a weak D match, TRBD2 (5 bases). Looked up from germline, CDR1 is SGHDT and CDR2 is YYEEEE. Trimming cost V 4 bases and J 0 bases, with 8 bases left between them. The CDR3 covers 14 residues. The CDR3 sequence is CASSLAGSYNEQFF. CDR3 nucleotide sequence: TGTGCCAGCAGCCTGGCGGGCTCCTACAATGAGCAGTTCTTC.

The V gene is TRBV7-6, the J gene TRBJ2-1; possibly TRBD2 for D (6 bases). This CDR3 is built from 15 residues. V was shortened by 5 bases and J by 7 bases, with 18 bases between the two germline ends. CDR1 and CDR2 from the germline V gene are SGHVS and FNYEAQ. The CDR3: CASSPGGSGTNEQFF. The CDR3 coding sequence is TGTGCCAGCAGCCCCGGAGGTAGCGGCACTAATGAGCAGTTCTTC.

The chain links TRBV27 to TRBJ2-1; 14 bases map to TRBD2. The CDR3 runs 16 residues. CDR1 and CDR2 (germline): MNHEY, SMNVEV (reference sequence). The trim removed 5 bases at V and 7 bases at J, leaving 7 bases unmatched. The CDR3 nucleotides read TGTGCCAGCAGTAAACCGGGACTAGCGGGAGCAAATGAGCAGTTCTTC. It codes for CASSKPGLAGANEQFF.

A single count supports this clone. The rearrangement joins TRBV5-4 to TRBJ2-7; a possible D gene is TRBD1 (6 bases). The germline V gene has CDR1 SGHNT and CDR2 YYREEE (reference sequence). Trimming shortened V by 1 base and J by 2 bases, and 7 bases separated the two germline ends. There are 13 residues in the CDR3. CDR3 loop: CASSLTGTYEQYF. The CDR3 nucleotides read TGTGCCAGCAGCTTGACAGGGACCTACGAGCAGTACTTC. The whole variable domain, filled in from reference TRBV5-4 and TRBJ2-7, reads ETGVTQSPTHLIKTRGQQVTLRCSSQSGHNTVSWYQQALGQGPQFIFQYYREEENGRGNFPPRFSGLQFPNYSSELNVNALELDDSALYLCASSLTGTYEQYFGPGTRLTVT.